Below, 19 T cell receptor beta chains from the same sample are listed, as sequenced in a study of Graves' ophthalmopathy and Graves' hyperthyroidism. TCR beta CDR3 regions were amplified from RNA transcripts. Second-round multiplex PCR came after first-round RT-PCR with HTBI primers. Each CDR3 protein gets one entry after TCRdb re-called the multiplex PCR reads with MiXCR. The table includes a few hundred thousand distinct CDR3 sequences, about a sixth detected once. Input material: peripheral blood. These receptors were collected from an adult man with Graves' ophthalmopathy.

This clonotype was detected many times. This chain connects TRBV2 to TRBJ2-7; TRBD1 matches at 8 bases. With V trimmed by 4 bases and J by 8 bases, 10 bases remained unmatched. The CDR3 is 14 residues long. Germline CDR1 and CDR2: SNHLY and FYNNEI. The CDR3 nucleotides read TGTGCCAGCAGTGCCGGGACAGGCGTCTTGAAGCAGTACTTC. Protein product: CASSAGTGVLKQYF.

This clonotype was detected ten times or more. This chain joins TRBV5-1 and TRBJ2-4; either TRBD1 or TRBD2 may fit D (5 bases each). CDR1 and CDR2 (germline): SGHRS, YFSETQ. V was cut by 0 bases and J by 6 bases, with 10 bases left in between. The CDR3 has 14 amino acids. CDR3 amino acids: CASSLGLGTNIQYF. The CDR3 nucleotides are TGCGCCAGCAGCTTGGGATTAGGGACAAACATTCAGTACTTC. Variable domain in full (rest from reference TRBV5-1 and TRBJ2-4): KAGVTQTPRYLIKTRGQQVTLSCSPISGHRSVSWYQQTPGQGLQFLFEYFSETQRNKGNFPGRFSGRQFSNSRSEMNVSTLELGDSALYLCASSLGLGTNIQYFGAGTRLSVL.

This rearrangement joins TRBV15 to TRBJ1-2; D uncertain. The V gene lost 7 bases and the J gene lost 2 bases, with 11 bases spanning the gap. Germline CDR1 is LNHNV and CDR2 is YYDKDF (reference sequence). This CDR3 contains 13 residues. The CDR3 is CATNPDGNYGYTF. The DNA of the CDR3 is TGTGCCACCAACCCAGACGGAAACTATGGCTACACCTTC.

This clonotype appeared many times. This chain joins TRBV29-1 and TRBJ2-4; the D gene could be TRBD1 or TRBD2 (6 bases each). The CDR3 runs 13 residues. The V and J ends lost 3 bases and 10 bases respectively, with 16 bases between them. The germline V gene has CDR1 SQVTM and CDR2 ANQGSEA. This chain's CDR3 is CSVEGRGPGIQYF. The DNA for the CDR3 is TGCAGCGTTGAGGGTCGGGGGCCGGGAATTCAGTACTTC.

This clonotype was detected many times. This chain joins TRBV7-9 and TRBJ2-5, with D possibly TRBD1 on 6 matching bases. CDR3 length: 13 residues. Germline lookup yields CDR1 SEHNR and CDR2 FQNEAQ (reference sequence). The V end lost 2 bases, the J end lost 5 bases, and 9 bases lay between the germline ends. Written as DNA, the CDR3 is TGTGCCAGCAGCTTATGGCAGGGGGAGACCCAGTACTTC. It specifies CASSLWQGETQYF.

This clonotype has a count of ten or more. The V and J genes are TRBV6-2 or TRBV6-3 and TRBJ2-2; the D is unclear. Trimming took off 2 bases at V and 4 bases at J, with 8 bases between the two ends. CDR1 MNHEY and CDR2 SVGEGT come from the germline V gene. The CDR3 loop spans 14 amino acids. CDR3 residues: CASSYPPSTGELFF. CDR3 bases: TGTGCCAGCAGTTACCCCCCCAGCACCGGGGAGCTGTTTTTT.

This clonotype has a count of ten or more. The V gene is TRBV11-2, the J gene TRBJ2-5, with D perhaps given as TRBD1 or TRBD2 (5 bases each). Germline values: CDR1 SGHAT, CDR2 FQNNGV. The CDR3 sequence is 13 residues long. V gave up 5 bases and J gave up 3 bases, with 10 bases separating them. The CDR3 is CASSEGTEETQYF. The CDR3 DNA is TGTGCCAGCAGCGAGGGGACCGAAGAGACCCAGTACTTC.

This clonotype was seen repeatedly, ten times or more. The chain joins TRBV19 to TRBJ2-5; 8 bases match TRBD2. V shed 2 bases, J shed 5 bases, and the junction held 4 bases outside the gene matches. This CDR3 has 14 amino acids. CDR1 LNHDA and CDR2 SQIVND come from the germline V gene (reference sequence). For the CDR3, the DNA is TGTGCCAGTAGTATACGGCGGGAGGTTGAGACCCAGTACTTC. Its translation is CASSIRREVETQYF.

This clonotype was counted at least ten times. This sequence joins TRBV27 and TRBJ2-7; D may be TRBD2 (6 bases). V gave up 1 base and J gave up 4 bases, with 11 bases separating them. Germline-derived CDR1 and CDR2 are MNHEY and SMNVEV (reference sequence). The CDR3 has 14 amino acids. This CDR3 reads CASSLLFGGYEQYF. CDR3 bases: TGTGCCAGCAGTTTATTGTTCGGGGGATACGAGCAGTACTTC.

This clonotype was counted at least ten times. CDR3 protein: CASMAGDPYEQYF. In nucleotides, the CDR3 is TGCGCCAGCATGGCGGGAGACCCCTACGAGCAGTACTTC. V is TRBV5-1 and J is TRBJ2-7, with 7 bases aligning to TRBD2. Germline V gene data show CDR1 as SGHRS and CDR2 as YFSETQ. J lost 2 bases, V lost 6 bases, and 5 bases had no gene match. The CDR3 runs 13 residues.

This clonotype has a handful of counts. The rearrangement uses TRBV6-4 and TRBJ1-1; D might be TRBD1 (5 bases). The CDR3 runs 16 residues. Germline CDR1 is MRHNA and CDR2 is SNTAGT. With 3 bases removed from V and 1 base from J, the gap between germline ends came to 15 bases. CDR3 DNA sequence: TGTGCCAGCAGTGAGACAGCGGCCAGGAAGAACACTGAAGCTTTCTTT. Amino acid sequence: CASSETAARKNTEAFF.

There are many counts of this clonotype. This chain joins TRBV4-2 and TRBJ1-2; no firm D call. Germline CDR1 and CDR2: LGHNA and YNFKEQ. The CDR3 runs to 14 residues. Deletions cut 0 bases from V and 0 bases from J, with 5 bases between. Here the CDR3 reads CASSQDKPNYGYTF. In DNA form, the CDR3 reads TGTGCCAGCAGCCAAGATAAGCCTAACTATGGCTACACCTTC.

This clonotype was counted ten times or more. V usage is TRBV6-5 and J usage is TRBJ1-1; D might be TRBD1 (5 bases). CDR3 length: 15 amino acids. Germline-derived CDR1 and CDR2 are MNHEY and SVGAGI. Trimming took 8 bases from V and 4 from J, leaving 20 bases between them. The CDR3 sequence: CASHLRRARSTEAFF. The CDR3 DNA is TGTGCCAGCCACCTCCGCAGGGCAAGAAGCACTGAAGCTTTCTTT.

This clonotype was counted many times. This chain links TRBV7-9 with TRBJ1-1, with D unresolved. Germline loops: CDR1 SEHNR, CDR2 FQNEAQ (reference sequence). The CDR3 sequence is 14 residues long. V gave up 7 bases and J gave up 5 bases, with 17 bases separating them. CDR3 bases: TGTGCCAGCACCTTCAGCGGAGTGGGAACTGAAGCTTTCTTT. This gives the protein CASTFSGVGTEAFF.

This clonotype was seen repeatedly, ten times or more. The rearrangement joins TRBV3-1 to TRBJ2-5, with no clear D. CDR1 LGHDT and CDR2 YNNKEL come from the germline V gene (reference sequence). Trimming shortened V by 2 bases and J by 3 bases, and 10 bases separated the two germline ends. The CDR3 has 14 amino acids. In DNA form, the CDR3 reads TGTGCCAGCAGCCAACAGTCTGGGAAAGAGACCCAGTACTTC. Translation gives CASSQQSGKETQYF.

This chain joins TRBV15 and TRBJ1-5; TRBD1 is a possible D gene (5 bases). Between the trimmed V and J ends, which lost 5 bases and 0 bases, there was a span of 11 bases. CDR3 size: 15 residues. Germline CDR1 reads LNHNV; CDR2 reads YYDKDF (reference sequence). CDR3 coding DNA: TGTGCCACCAGCGCCGACAGAAATAGCAATCAGCCCCAGCATTTT. Encoded protein: CATSADRNSNQPQHF. Filled out from reference TRBV15 and TRBJ1-5, the complete variable domain reads DAMVIQNPRYQVTQFGKPVTLSCSQTLNHNVMYWYQQKSSQAPKLLFHYYDKDFNNEADTPDNFQSRRPNTSFCFLDIRSPGLGDTAMYLCATSADRNSNQPQHFGDGTRLSIL.

The chain has TRBV6-1 and TRBJ1-2; the match to TRBD1 covers 10 bases. The germline V gene encodes CDR1 MNHNS and CDR2 SASEGT. The CDR3 length is 17 residues. J was trimmed by 6 bases and V by 5 bases; bases with no gene match: 15. CDR3 protein: CASSRRTGGGLGDGYTF. DNA of the CDR3: TGTGCCAGCAGTAGAAGGACAGGGGGGGGTCTCGGCGATGGCTACACCTTC.

In its sample, this clonotype was seen a few times. This chain connects TRBV6-1 to TRBJ1-5, with D unclear. V was pared by 6 bases and J by 0 bases, with 12 bases between. The CDR3 has 15 residues. Germline V gene lookup returns CDR1 MNHNS and CDR2 SASEGT. CDR3 DNA sequence: TGTGCCAGCAGAAACGGTCAGACTAGCAATCAGCCCCAGCATTTT. Its translation: CASRNGQTSNQPQHF.

The CDR3 loop is CAWRDLGAQNTGELFF. DNA of the CDR3: TGTGCCTGGAGAGACCTTGGGGCTCAGAACACCGGGGAGCTGTTTTTT. This sequence joins TRBV30 and TRBJ2-2; possibly TRBD1 for D (5 bases). V was pared by 3 bases and J by 1 base, with 15 bases between. This CDR3 has 16 amino acids. Germline V gene sequence: CDR1 GTSNPN, CDR2 SVGIG (reference sequence).